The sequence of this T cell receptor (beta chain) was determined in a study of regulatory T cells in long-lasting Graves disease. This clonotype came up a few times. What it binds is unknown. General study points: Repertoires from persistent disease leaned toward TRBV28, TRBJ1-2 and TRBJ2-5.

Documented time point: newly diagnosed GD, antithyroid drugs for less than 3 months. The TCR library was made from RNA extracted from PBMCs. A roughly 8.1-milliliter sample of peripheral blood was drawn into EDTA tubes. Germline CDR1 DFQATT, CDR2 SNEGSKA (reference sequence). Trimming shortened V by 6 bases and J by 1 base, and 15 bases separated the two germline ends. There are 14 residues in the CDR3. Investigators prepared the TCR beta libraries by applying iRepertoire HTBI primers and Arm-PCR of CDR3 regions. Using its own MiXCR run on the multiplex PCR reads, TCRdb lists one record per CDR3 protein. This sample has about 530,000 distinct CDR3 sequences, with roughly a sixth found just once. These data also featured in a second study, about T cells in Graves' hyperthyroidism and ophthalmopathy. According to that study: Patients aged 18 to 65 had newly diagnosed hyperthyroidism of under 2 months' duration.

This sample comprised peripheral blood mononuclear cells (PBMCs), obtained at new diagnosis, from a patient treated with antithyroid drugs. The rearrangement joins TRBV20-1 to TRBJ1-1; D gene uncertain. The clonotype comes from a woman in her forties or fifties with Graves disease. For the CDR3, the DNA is TGCAGTGCCCCCACTTTGATTCGGAACACTGAAGCTTTCTTT. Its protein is CSAPTLIRNTEAFF.